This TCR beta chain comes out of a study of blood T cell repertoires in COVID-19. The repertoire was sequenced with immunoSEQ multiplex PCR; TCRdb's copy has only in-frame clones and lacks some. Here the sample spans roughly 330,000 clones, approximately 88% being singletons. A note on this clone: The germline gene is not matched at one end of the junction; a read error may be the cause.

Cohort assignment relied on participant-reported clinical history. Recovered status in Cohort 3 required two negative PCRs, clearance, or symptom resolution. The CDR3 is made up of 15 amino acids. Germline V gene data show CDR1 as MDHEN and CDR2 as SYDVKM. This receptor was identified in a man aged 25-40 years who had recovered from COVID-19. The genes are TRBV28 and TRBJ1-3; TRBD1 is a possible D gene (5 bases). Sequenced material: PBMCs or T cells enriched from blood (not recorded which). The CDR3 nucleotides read TGTGCCAGCTGTTTCAGGGTTCTTTCTGGAAACACCATATATTTT. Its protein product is CASCFRVLSGNTIYF.